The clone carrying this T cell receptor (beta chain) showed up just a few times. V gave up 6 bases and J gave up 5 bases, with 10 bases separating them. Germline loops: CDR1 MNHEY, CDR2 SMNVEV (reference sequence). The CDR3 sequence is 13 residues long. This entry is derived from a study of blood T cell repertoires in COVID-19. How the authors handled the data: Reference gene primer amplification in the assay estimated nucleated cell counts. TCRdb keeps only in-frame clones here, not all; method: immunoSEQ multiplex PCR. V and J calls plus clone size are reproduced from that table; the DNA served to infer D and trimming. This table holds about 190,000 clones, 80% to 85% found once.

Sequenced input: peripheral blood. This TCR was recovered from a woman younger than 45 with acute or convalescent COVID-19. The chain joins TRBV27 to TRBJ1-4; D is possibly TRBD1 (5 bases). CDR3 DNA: TGTGCCAGCAGGTGGAACAGGAATGAAAAACTGTTTTTT. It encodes CASRWNRNEKLFF.